This TCR beta chain was captured by sequencing in a study of naive CD8 T cells in extremely preterm neonates. The CDR3 totals 15 residues. The germline CDR1 and CDR2 sequences are LGHNA and YSLEER. The V end was cut by 0 bases, the J end by 0 bases, with 6 bases between. The method was immunoSEQ multiplex PCR; TCRdb's version includes in-frame clones alone and lacks a portion of them. The data show roughly 5,100 clones, around 97% seen once. Elective cesarean births at about 37-41 weeks, without labor or membrane rupture, supplied the cord blood. The sample comprised naive CD8+ T cells from cord blood. The chain joins TRBV4-3 to TRBJ2-1; D perhaps matches TRBD1 (6 bases). The receptor was derived from a newborn in good health. The DNA for the CDR3 is TGCGCCAGCAGCCAAGAGGACAGCTCCTACAATGAGCAGTTCTTC. This encodes CASSQEDSSYNEQFF.